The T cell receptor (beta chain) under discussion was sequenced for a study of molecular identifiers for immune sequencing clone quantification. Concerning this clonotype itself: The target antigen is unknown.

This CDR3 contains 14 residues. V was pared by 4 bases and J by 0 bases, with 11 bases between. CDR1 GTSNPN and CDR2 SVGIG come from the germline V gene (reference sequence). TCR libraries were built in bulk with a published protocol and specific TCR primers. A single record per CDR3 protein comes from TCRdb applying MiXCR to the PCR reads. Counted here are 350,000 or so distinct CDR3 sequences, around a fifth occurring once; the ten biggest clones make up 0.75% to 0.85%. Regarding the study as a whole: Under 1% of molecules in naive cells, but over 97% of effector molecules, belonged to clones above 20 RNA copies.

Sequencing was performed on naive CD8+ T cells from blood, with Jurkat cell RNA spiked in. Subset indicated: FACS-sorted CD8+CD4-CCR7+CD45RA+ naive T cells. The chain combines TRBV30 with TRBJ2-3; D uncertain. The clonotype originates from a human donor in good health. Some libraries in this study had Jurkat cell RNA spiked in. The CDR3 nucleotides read TGTGCCTGGAACGAGCGATCGAGCACAGATACGCAGTATTTT. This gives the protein CAWNERSSTDTQYF. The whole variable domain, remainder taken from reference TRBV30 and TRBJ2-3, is SQTIHQWPATLVQPVGSPLSLECTVEGTSNPNLYWYRQAAGRGLQLLFYSVGIGQISSEVPQNLSASRPQDRQFILSSKKLLLSDSGFYLCAWNERSSTDTQYFGPGTRLTVL.